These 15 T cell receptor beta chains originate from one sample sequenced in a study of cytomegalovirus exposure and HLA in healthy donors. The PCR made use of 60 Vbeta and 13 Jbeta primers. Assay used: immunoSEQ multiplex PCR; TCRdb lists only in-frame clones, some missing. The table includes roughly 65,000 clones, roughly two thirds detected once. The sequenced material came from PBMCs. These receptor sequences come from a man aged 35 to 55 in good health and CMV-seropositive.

The chain's CDR3 is CAWSARDRVSGYTF. CDR3 sequence (DNA): TGTGCCTGGAGTGCCCGGGACAGGGTGAGCGGCTACACCTTC. The chain uses TRBV30 and TRBJ1-2; 9 nucleotides agree with TRBD1. CDR1 and CDR2 (germline): GTSNPN, SVGIG (reference sequence). The CDR3 consists of 14 residues. With V trimmed by 1 base and J by 8 bases, 8 bases remained unmatched.

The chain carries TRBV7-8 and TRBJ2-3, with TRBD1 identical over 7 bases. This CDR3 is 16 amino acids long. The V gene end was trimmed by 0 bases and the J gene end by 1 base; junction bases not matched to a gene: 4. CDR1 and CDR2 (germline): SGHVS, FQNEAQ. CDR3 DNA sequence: TGTGCCAGCAGCTTAGCTAGGGGGCTTGGCACAGATACGCAGTATTTT. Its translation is CASSLARGLGTDTQYF. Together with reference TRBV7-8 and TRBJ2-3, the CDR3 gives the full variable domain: GAGVSQSPRYKVAKRGQDVALRCDPISGHVSLFWYQQALGQGPEFLTYFQNEAQLDKSGLPSDRFFAERPEGSVSTLKIQRTQQEDSAVYLCASSLARGLGTDTQYFGPGTRLTVL.

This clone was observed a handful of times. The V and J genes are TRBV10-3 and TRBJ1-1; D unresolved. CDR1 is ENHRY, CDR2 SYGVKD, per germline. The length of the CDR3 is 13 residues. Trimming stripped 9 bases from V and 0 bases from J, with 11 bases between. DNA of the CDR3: TGTGCCATACGGGATACCTTGAACACTGAAGCTTTCTTT. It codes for CAIRDTLNTEAFF.

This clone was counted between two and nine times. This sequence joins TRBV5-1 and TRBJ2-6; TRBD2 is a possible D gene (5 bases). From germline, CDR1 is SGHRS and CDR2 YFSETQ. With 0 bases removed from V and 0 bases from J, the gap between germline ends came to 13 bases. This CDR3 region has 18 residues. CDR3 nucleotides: TGCGCCAGCAGCTTGGAAGGCGGGTACGGCTCTGGGGCCAACGTCCTGACTTTC. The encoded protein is CASSLEGGYGSGANVLTF.

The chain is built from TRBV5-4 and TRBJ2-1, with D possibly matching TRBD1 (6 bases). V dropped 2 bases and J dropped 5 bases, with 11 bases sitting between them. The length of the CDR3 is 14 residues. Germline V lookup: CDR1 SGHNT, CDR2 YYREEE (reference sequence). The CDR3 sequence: CASSFLTGNNEQFF. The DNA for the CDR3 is TGTGCCAGCAGCTTTTTAACAGGGAACAATGAGCAGTTCTTC. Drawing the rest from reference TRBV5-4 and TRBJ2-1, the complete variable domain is ETGVTQSPTHLIKTRGQQVTLRCSSQSGHNTVSWYQQALGQGPQFIFQYYREEENGRGNFPPRFSGLQFPNYSSELNVNALELDDSALYLCASSFLTGNNEQFFGPGTRLTVL.

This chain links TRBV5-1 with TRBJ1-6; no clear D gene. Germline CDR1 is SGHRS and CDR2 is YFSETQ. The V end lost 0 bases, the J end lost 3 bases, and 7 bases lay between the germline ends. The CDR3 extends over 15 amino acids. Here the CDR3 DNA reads TGCGCCAGCAGCTTGGATGACAACTATAATTCACCCCTCCACTTT. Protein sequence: CASSLDDNYNSPLHF.

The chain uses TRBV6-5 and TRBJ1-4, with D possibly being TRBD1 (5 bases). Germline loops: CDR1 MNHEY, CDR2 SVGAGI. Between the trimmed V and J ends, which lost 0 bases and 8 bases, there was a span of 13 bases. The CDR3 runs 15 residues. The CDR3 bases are TGTGCCAGCAGTTACTCAGGGACCGGAGGGGAAAAACTGTTTTTT. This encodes CASSYSGTGGEKLFF.

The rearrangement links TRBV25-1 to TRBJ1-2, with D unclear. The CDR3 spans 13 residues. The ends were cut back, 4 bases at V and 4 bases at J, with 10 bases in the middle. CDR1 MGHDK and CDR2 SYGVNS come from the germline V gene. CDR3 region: CASSAPTGYGYTF. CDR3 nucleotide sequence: TGTGCCAGCAGTGCGCCCACGGGCTATGGCTACACCTTC.

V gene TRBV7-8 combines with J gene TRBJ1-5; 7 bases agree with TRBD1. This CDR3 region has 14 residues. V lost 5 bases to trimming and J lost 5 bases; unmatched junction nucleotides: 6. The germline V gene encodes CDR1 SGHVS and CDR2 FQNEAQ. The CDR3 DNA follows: TGTGCCAGCAGCCCAAGACAGGGTTATCAGCCCCAGCATTTT. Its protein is CASSPRQGYQPQHF.

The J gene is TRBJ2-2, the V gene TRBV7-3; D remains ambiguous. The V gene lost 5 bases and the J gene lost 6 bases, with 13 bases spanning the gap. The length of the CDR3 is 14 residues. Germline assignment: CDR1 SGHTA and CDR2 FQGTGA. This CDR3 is CASSPYVLSGELFF. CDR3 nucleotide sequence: TGTGCCAGCAGCCCCTATGTGCTTTCCGGGGAGCTGTTTTTT.

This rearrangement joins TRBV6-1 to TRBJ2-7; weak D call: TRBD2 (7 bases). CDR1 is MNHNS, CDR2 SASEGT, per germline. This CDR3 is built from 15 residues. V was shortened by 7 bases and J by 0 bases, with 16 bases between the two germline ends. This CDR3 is CASKNRGASSYEQYF. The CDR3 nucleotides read TGTGCCAGCAAAAACCGGGGGGCGAGCTCCTACGAGCAGTACTTC.

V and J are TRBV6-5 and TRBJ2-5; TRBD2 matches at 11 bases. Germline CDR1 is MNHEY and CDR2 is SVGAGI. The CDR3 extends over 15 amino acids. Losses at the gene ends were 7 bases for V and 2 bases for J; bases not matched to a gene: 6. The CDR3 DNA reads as TGTGCCAGCATGGGCCTAGCGGGGGGACAAGAGACCCAGTACTTC. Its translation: CASMGLAGGQETQYF.

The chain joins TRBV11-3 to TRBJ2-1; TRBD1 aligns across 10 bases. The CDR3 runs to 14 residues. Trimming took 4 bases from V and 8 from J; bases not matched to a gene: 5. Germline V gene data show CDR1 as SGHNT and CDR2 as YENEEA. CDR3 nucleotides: TGTGCCAGCAGCTCCCCGGGACAGGGGTATGAGCAGTTCTTC. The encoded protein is CASSSPGQGYEQFF.

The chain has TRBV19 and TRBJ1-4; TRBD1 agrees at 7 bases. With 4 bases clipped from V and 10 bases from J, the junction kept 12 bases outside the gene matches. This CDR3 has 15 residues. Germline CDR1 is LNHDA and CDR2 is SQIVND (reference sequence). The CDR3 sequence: CASSTSGGGKVKLFF. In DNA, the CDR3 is TGTGCCAGTAGTACTTCTGGAGGGGGCAAGGTAAAACTGTTTTTT.

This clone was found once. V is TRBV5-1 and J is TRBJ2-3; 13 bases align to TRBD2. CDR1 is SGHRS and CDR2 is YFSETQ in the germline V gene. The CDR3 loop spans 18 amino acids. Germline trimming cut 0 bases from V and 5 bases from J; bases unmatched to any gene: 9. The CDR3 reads CASSLAFGLAGVLDTQYF. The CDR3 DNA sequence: TGCGCCAGCAGCTTGGCCTTTGGACTAGCGGGAGTATTAGATACGCAGTATTTT.